These 19 T cell receptor beta chains were all obtained from the same sample, sequenced in a study of blood T cells in healthy people across ages. The second PCR ran about 6 to 12 cycles with a sample-barcoded 5' primer and J-beta primers. TCRdb fed the 5' RACE reads into MiXCR, producing one record per CDR3 protein. The repertoire holds 600,000 or so distinct CDR3 sequences, about 30% seen once, with around 16% in the top ten. Material: blood. The receptors come from an elderly woman in good health.

The V gene is TRBV6-6, the J gene TRBJ2-4, with TRBD2 identical over 8 bases. This CDR3 spans 17 amino acids. Germline values: CDR1 MNHNY, CDR2 SVGAGI (reference sequence). The V gene end was trimmed by 1 base and the J gene end by 13 bases; junction bases not matched to a gene: 18. This chain's CDR3 is CASSYFNSQRGRNEQYF. CDR3 DNA: TGTGCCAGCAGTTACTTTAACTCCCAGCGGGGGCGGAATGAGCAGTACTTC.

Only one count was recorded for this clonotype. This sequence may be a read error, since a much larger clone differs from it by one base. DNA for the CDR3: TGCAGTGCTACGGGTAGCGGGGGCTACAATGAGCGGTTCTTC. Protein product: CSATGSGGYNERFF. The gene calls are TRBV20-1 and TRBJ2-1, with 9 bases fitting TRBD2. Germline lookup yields CDR1 DFQATT and CDR2 SNEGSKA (reference sequence). The CDR3 totals 14 residues.

The DNA of the CDR3 is TGTGCCAGCCGCGAAACTAGACTAGCGGAACTCACAGATACGCAGTATTTT. This translates into CASRETRLAELTDTQYF. The chain couples TRBV5-6 to TRBJ2-3; 9 bases fit TRBD2. With V trimmed by 7 bases and J by 2 bases, 14 bases remained unmatched. Germline V gene data show CDR1 as SGHDT and CDR2 as YYEEEE. The CDR3 has 17 amino acids.

This clonotype was counted ten times or more. The V gene is TRBV7-8, the J gene TRBJ2-7, with 7 bases that match TRBD1. The CDR3 runs to 15 residues. From germline, CDR1 is SGHVS and CDR2 FQNEAQ. V was pared by 5 bases and J by 5 bases, with 12 bases of the junction left unmatched. The CDR3 region is CASSPFRGQHNEQYF. The CDR3 nucleotides read TGTGCCAGCAGCCCGTTTAGGGGACAGCATAACGAGCAGTACTTC.

This clonotype has at least ten counts. This chain uses TRBV27 with TRBJ2-6; possible D gene TRBD1, 6 bases. From germline, CDR1 is MNHEY and CDR2 SMNVEV (reference sequence). The V and J ends lost 6 bases and 2 bases respectively, with 17 bases between them. The CDR3 sequence is 17 residues long. CDR3 nucleotides: TGTGCCAGCAGAATGCAGGGGATAGACACTGGGGCCAACGTCCTGACTTTC. It codes for CASRMQGIDTGANVLTF.

This clonotype was detected a few times. The chain is built from TRBV30 and TRBJ2-1, with 7 nucleotides matching TRBD2. The CDR3 is 16 residues long. CDR1 and CDR2 from the germline V gene are GTSNPN and SVGIG (reference sequence). V dropped 1 base and J dropped 7; count of bases not matched to a gene: 13. CDR3 bases: TGTGCCTGGAGTGCCCCCTCTAGCGGCCTTTTGAATGAGCAGTTCTTC. Encoded protein: CAWSAPSSGLLNEQFF.

This sequence joins TRBV5-1 and TRBJ2-5, with a tentative D call TRBD1 (5 bases). Germline loops: CDR1 SGHRS, CDR2 YFSETQ. The ends were cut back, 2 bases at V and 2 bases at J, with 10 bases in the middle. The CDR3 is 14 amino acids. The CDR3 nucleotides read TGCGCCAGCAGCTTAAGTGACAGTCAAGAGACCCAGTACTTC. Its protein product is CASSLSDSQETQYF.

In regard to this clonotype: Possible read error: a much larger clone is one base away. This rearrangement joins TRBV20-1 to TRBJ2-5; D may be TRBD1 (5 bases). This CDR3 region has 15 residues. CDR1 and CDR2 from the germline V gene are DFQATT and SNEGSKA (reference sequence). CDR3: CSARRTAGWQEAQYF. The CDR3 nucleotides read TGCAGTGCCAGAAGGACGGCAGGGTGGCAAGAGGCCCAGTACTTC.

In this sample, this clonotype turned up many times. This chain joins TRBV9 and TRBJ2-7; no clear D. Between the trimmed V and J ends, which lost 4 bases and 0 bases, there was a span of 11 bases. CDR1 is SGDLS and CDR2 is YYNGEE in the germline V gene. This CDR3 region has 14 residues. The CDR3 nucleotides are TGTGCCAGCAGCTTATCGACAAACTCCTACGAGCAGTACTTC. Protein: CASSLSTNSYEQYF. Filled out from reference TRBV9 and TRBJ2-7, the complete variable domain reads DSGVTQTPKHLITATGQRVTLRCSPRSGDLSVYWYQQSLDQGLQFLIQYYNGEERAKGNILERFSAQQFPDLHSELNLSSLELGDSALYFCASSLSTNSYEQYFGPGTRLTVT.

This clonotype showed up many times. This chain connects TRBV11-2 to TRBJ2-1; 12 nucleotides align to TRBD2. The V gene end was trimmed by 5 bases and the J gene end by 10 bases; junction bases not matched to a gene: 12. CDR3 length: 16 amino acids. Germline V gene lookup returns CDR1 SGHAT and CDR2 FQNNGV. As DNA, the CDR3 is TGTGCCAGCAGCCCCGCCGGGCTAGCGGGGGGGCGCGAGCAGTTCTTC. This translates into CASSPAGLAGGREQFF.

In the case of this clonotype: A much more abundant neighbour one base away suggests this may be a read error. J is TRBJ2-3 and V is TRBV11-1; D is perhaps TRBD1 or TRBD2 (5 bases each). V gave up 8 bases and J gave up 5 bases, with 14 bases separating them. There are 13 residues in the CDR3. CDR1 is SGHAT, CDR2 FQDESV, per germline (reference sequence). CDR3 coding DNA: TGTGCCAGCGGCGCGAATGGGGGAGATACGCAGTATTTT. The encoded protein is CASGANGGDTQYF.

The rearrangement links TRBV7-2 to TRBJ2-7; 8 positions agree with TRBD2. This CDR3 region has 15 residues. The trim removed 6 bases at V and 1 base at J, leaving 8 bases unmatched. Germline V gives CDR1 SGHTA, CDR2 FQGNSA. CDR3 DNA: TGTGCCAGCAGTGGGAGCGGGGGCAAATCCTACGAGCAGTACTTC. It yields the protein CASSGSGGKSYEQYF. Drawing the rest from reference TRBV7-2 and TRBJ2-7, the complete variable domain is GAGVSQSPSNKVTEKGKDVELRCDPISGHTALYWYRQSLGQGLEFLIYFQGNSAPDKSGLPSDRFSAERTGGSVSTLTIQRTQQEDSAVYLCASSGSGGKSYEQYFGPGTRLTVT.

The chain combines TRBV5-4 with TRBJ1-4; D gene uncertain. This CDR3 region has 13 residues. Trimming took 0 bases from V and 4 from J, leaving 4 bases between them. The germline CDR1 and CDR2 sequences are SGHNT and YYREEE (reference sequence). The CDR3 is CASSLEDNEKLFF. Here the CDR3 DNA reads TGTGCCAGCAGCTTGGAAGATAATGAAAAACTGTTTTTT.

This clonotype was recorded a few times. The chain recombines TRBV5-1 with TRBJ1-1; D uncertain. The CDR3 covers 15 residues. Trimming took 4 bases from V and 1 from J, leaving 14 bases between them. Germline CDR1 and CDR2: SGHRS and YFSETQ. CDR3 amino acids: CASSQDPTANTEAFF. CDR3 bases: TGCGCCAGCAGCCAAGATCCGACCGCGAACACTGAAGCTTTCTTT.

The chain is built from TRBV20-1 and TRBJ2-1; TRBD2 matches at 10 bases. The CDR3 spans 18 residues. CDR1 and CDR2 from the germline V gene are DFQATT and SNEGSKA (reference sequence). The V and J ends lost 5 bases and 3 bases, in that order; junction bases with no gene match: 16. The CDR3 sequence is CSARPSKWTSGNYNEQFF. The CDR3 nucleotides read TGCAGTGCTCGACCATCTAAATGGACTAGCGGAAACTACAATGAGCAGTTCTTC.

CDR3 residues: CASIAGVTQYF. In DNA, the CDR3 is TGTGCCAGCATAGCGGGAGTTACACAGTATTTT. J is TRBJ2-3 and V is TRBV28; 9 bases align to TRBD2. CDR1 MDHEN and CDR2 SYDVKM come from the germline V gene. This CDR3 is built from 11 residues. V lost 7 bases and J lost 12; bases outside the gene matches: 5. The full variable domain, its missing parts supplied by reference TRBV28 and TRBJ2-3, is DVKVTQSSRYLVKRTGEKVFLECVQDMDHENMFWYRQDPGLGLRLIYFSYDVKMKEKGDIPEGYSVSREKKERFSLILESASTNQTSMYLCASIAGVTQYFGPGTRLTVL.

As for this clonotype: Just one base apart from a much larger clone, this may be a read error. The chain's CDR3 is CASNAATSGVAETQYF. CDR3 in DNA: TGTGCCAGCAACGCCGCGACTAGCGGGGTTGCGGAGACCCAGTACTTC. V is TRBV9 and J is TRBJ2-5; the match to TRBD2 covers 11 bases. V shed 6 bases and J 5 bases; nucleotides not matched to a gene: 12. The germline gives CDR1 SGDLS, CDR2 YYNGEE. The CDR3 runs to 16 residues. The whole variable domain, remainder taken from reference TRBV9 and TRBJ2-5, is DSGVTQTPKHLITATGQRVTLRCSPRSGDLSVYWYQQSLDQGLQFLIQYYNGEERAKGNILERFSAQQFPDLHSELNLSSLELGDSALYFCASNAATSGVAETQYFGPGTRLLVL.

In this sample, this clonotype turned up a few times. The gene calls are TRBV20-1 and TRBJ2-1; 11 bases agree with TRBD2. Germline trimming cut 3 bases from V and 4 bases from J; bases unmatched to any gene: 11. The length of the CDR3 is 17 residues. The germline gives CDR1 DFQATT, CDR2 SNEGSKA (reference sequence). CDR3 DNA: TGCAGTGCTAGTCCCTTTTTAGCGGGAGGGGGTTACAATGAGCAGTTCTTC. It yields the protein CSASPFLAGGGYNEQFF.

There are a few counts of this clonotype. For the CDR3, the DNA is TGTGCCAGCAGCCAACCGGGACAGGGGACCCAGCCCCAGCATTTT. Translated, it gives CASSQPGQGTQPQHF. The chain is built from TRBV4-2 and TRBJ1-5, with 10 nucleotides matching TRBD1. The CDR3 runs to 15 residues. The germline V gene encodes CDR1 LGHNA and CDR2 YNFKEQ. J was trimmed by 7 bases and V by 2 bases; bases with no gene match: 5.